The 15 T cell receptor beta chains listed next were all sequenced from one sample in a study of neurological immune-mediated disorders. MiXCR, applied by TCRdb to the 5' RACE reads, yields one record per CDR3 protein. The sample holds about 48,000 distinct CDR3 sequences; about 25% are singletons and the top ten take roughly 25%. Sequencing was done on a sample of PBMCs. These receptors came from a woman between 65 and 79 years old in good health.

Ten or more counts support this clonotype. V and J are TRBV20-1 and TRBJ2-1; the match to TRBD2 covers 9 bases. J lost 3 bases, V lost 1 base, and 4 bases had no gene match. The CDR3 is 15 residues long. The germline V gene encodes CDR1 DFQATT and CDR2 SNEGSKA (reference sequence). Here the CDR3 reads CSARVLAGIYNEQFF. CDR3 nucleotide sequence: TGCAGTGCTAGAGTTCTAGCGGGAATCTACAATGAGCAGTTCTTC.

The table lists this clonotype with many counts. The chain combines TRBV7-2 with TRBJ2-3; D is uncertain. Trimming left V 0 bases short and J 5 bases short, with 12 bases between. Germline CDR1 reads SGHTA; CDR2 reads FQGNSA. The CDR3 loop spans 15 amino acids. Here the CDR3 DNA reads TGTGCCAGCAGCTTAGCCGGCCCGCTGGGAGATACGCAGTATTTT. This encodes CASSLAGPLGDTQYF.

This clonotype came up many times. The V gene is TRBV9, the J gene TRBJ2-5; no clear D gene. The V end was cut by 0 bases, the J end by 3 bases, with 6 bases between. Per the germline V gene, CDR1 is SGDLS and CDR2 is YYNGEE. The CDR3 runs 13 residues. For the CDR3, the DNA is TGTGCCAGCAGCGTAGGGCCCAAAGAGACCCAGTACTTC. It is translated as CASSVGPKETQYF.

This clonotype was seen ten or more times. The V call is TRBV5-1, the J call TRBJ2-1; TRBD2 is a possible D gene (6 bases). Germline loops: CDR1 SGHRS, CDR2 YFSETQ. The CDR3 spans 16 residues. The germline V and J ends were trimmed by 0 bases and 5 bases, with 15 bases remaining between them. CDR3 sequence reads: CASSLGGMGTDNEQFF. The DNA of the CDR3 is TGCGCCAGCAGCTTGGGCGGGATGGGGACGGACAATGAGCAGTTCTTC.

This clonotype came up a few times. This sequence joins TRBV27 and TRBJ2-3, with D perhaps assigned TRBD1 or TRBD2 (5 bases each). V shed 1 base and J shed 6 bases, with 20 bases lying between them. The CDR3 covers 17 residues. CDR1 is MNHEY, CDR2 SMNVEV, per germline (reference sequence). As DNA, the CDR3 is TGTGCCAGCAGTTTATATAGGGACGGCTCACTCACGGATACGCAGTATTTT. Encoded protein: CASSLYRDGSLTDTQYF.

The sample holds many counts of this clonotype. The chain is built from TRBV27 and TRBJ2-7, with unresolved D. CDR1 MNHEY and CDR2 SMNVEV come from the germline V gene (reference sequence). This CDR3 comprises 15 residues. V was shortened by 3 bases and J by 3 bases, with 15 bases between the two germline ends. CDR3 sequence: CASSFWGIPGYEQYF. CDR3 DNA: TGTGCCAGCAGTTTTTGGGGAATCCCCGGCTACGAGCAGTACTTC.

The V call is TRBV12-3 or TRBV12-4, the J call TRBJ1-2; D unclear. Trimming took off 2 bases at V and 5 bases at J, with 9 bases between the two ends. The CDR3 sequence is 13 residues long. CDR3 nucleotides: TGTGCCAGCAGTTTAAAAGGCCTGTATGGCTACACCTTC. It yields the protein CASSLKGLYGYTF.

The chain recombines TRBV7-2 with TRBJ2-4; 10 bases agree with TRBD2. V gave up 5 bases and J gave up 5 bases; unmatched junction bases: 3. The CDR3 runs to 14 residues. The V gene's germline CDR1 is SGHTA and CDR2 FQGNSA. The CDR3 bases are TGTGCCAGCAGCAAGGGACTAGCGCAAAACATTCAGTACTTC. Protein sequence: CASSKGLAQNIQYF. Looking up the rest from reference TRBV7-2 and TRBJ2-4 gives the full variable domain: GAGVSQSPSNKVTEKGKDVELRCDPISGHTALYWYRQSLGQGLEFLIYFQGNSAPDKSGLPSDRFSAERTGGSVSTLTIQRTQQEDSAVYLCASSKGLAQNIQYFGAGTRLSVL.

On this clonotype itself: A much larger clone lies a single base off, so this may be a read error. The chain uses TRBV7-3 and TRBJ1-3; D gene uncertain. Germline V gene lookup returns CDR1 SGHTA and CDR2 FQGTGA. Trimming shortened V by 2 bases and J by 3 bases, and 11 bases separated the two germline ends. CDR3 length: 15 amino acids. In nucleotides, the CDR3 is TGTGCCAGCAGCTTACCGGGTGACCATGGAAACACCATATATTTT. Translating it yields CASSLPGDHGNTIYF. The variable domain in full, with the rest retrieved from reference TRBV7-3 and TRBJ1-3, is GAGVSQTPSNKVTEKGKYVELRCDPISGHTALYWYRQSLGQGPEFLIYFQGTGAADDSGLPNDRFFAVRPEGSVSTLKIQRTERGDSAVYLCASSLPGDHGNTIYFGEGSWLTVV.

This clonotype was counted many times. V gene TRBV29-1 combines with J gene TRBJ2-5; D is perhaps TRBD2 (7 bases). V was pared by 7 bases and J by 5 bases, with 17 bases between. The CDR3 covers 13 residues. Per germline, CDR1 SQVTM and CDR2 ANQGSEA. The CDR3 DNA reads TGCAGCGCGGGGGGCGTGAGGAGGGAGACCCAGTACTTC. Its protein product is CSAGGVRRETQYF.

This clonotype was detected ten times or more. The chain combines TRBV7-6 with TRBJ1-1; D is possibly TRBD1 (6 bases). Looked up from germline, CDR1 is SGHVS and CDR2 is FNYEAQ. The CDR3 totals 13 residues. Trimming removed 4 bases from V and 10 bases from J, with 16 bases in between. The CDR3 DNA reads TGTGCCAGCAGCTCTACAGGGCTTTACAGAGCTTTCTTT. It specifies CASSSTGLYRAFF.

The chain joins TRBV7-9 to TRBJ1-1; 9 positions agree with TRBD1. The junction had 5 bases not matched to a gene; V was cut back by 0 bases and J by 6 bases. The CDR3 totals 15 residues. Germline V gives CDR1 SEHNR, CDR2 FQNEAQ (reference sequence). The CDR3 loop reads CASSLAGTGSPEAFF. In DNA, the CDR3 is TGTGCCAGCAGCTTAGCCGGGACAGGGAGCCCTGAAGCTTTCTTT.

At least ten counts were recorded for this clonotype. The chain has TRBV20-1 and TRBJ2-1; 8 bases match TRBD2. Germline CDR1 reads DFQATT; CDR2 reads SNEGSKA (reference sequence). Losses at the gene ends were 6 bases for V and 9 bases for J; bases not matched to a gene: 13. The CDR3 sequence is 14 residues long. CDR3 coding DNA: TGCAGTGCCCCGCGCAGCGGGAGAAGTTCTGAGCAGTTCTTC. It encodes CSAPRSGRSSEQFF.

This clonotype occurred many times. The chain carries TRBV7-2 and TRBJ1-1; TRBD1 aligns across 8 bases. In germline, CDR1 is SGHTA, CDR2 FQGNSA. The CDR3 runs to 16 residues. Unmatched junction bases numbered 9, after V lost 1 base and J lost 5 bases. CDR3: CASSLGGDRGGTEAFF. CDR3 sequence (DNA): TGTGCCAGCAGCTTAGGCGGCGACAGGGGTGGGACTGAAGCTTTCTTT.

This clonotype occurred a few times. The chain carries TRBV7-2 and TRBJ2-7; the match to TRBD1 covers 11 bases. This CDR3 is built from 15 residues. The V gene's germline CDR1 is SGHTA and CDR2 FQGNSA. Germline trimming cut 5 bases from V and 3 bases from J; bases unmatched to any gene: 6. CDR3 region: CASSLGTGGYYEQYF. CDR3 bases: TGTGCCAGCAGCCTTGGGACAGGGGGGTACTACGAGCAGTACTTC. The full variable domain, with the rest looked up from reference TRBV7-2 and TRBJ2-7, is GAGVSQSPSNKVTEKGKDVELRCDPISGHTALYWYRQSLGQGLEFLIYFQGNSAPDKSGLPSDRFSAERTGGSVSTLTIQRTQQEDSAVYLCASSLGTGGYYEQYFGPGTRLTVT.